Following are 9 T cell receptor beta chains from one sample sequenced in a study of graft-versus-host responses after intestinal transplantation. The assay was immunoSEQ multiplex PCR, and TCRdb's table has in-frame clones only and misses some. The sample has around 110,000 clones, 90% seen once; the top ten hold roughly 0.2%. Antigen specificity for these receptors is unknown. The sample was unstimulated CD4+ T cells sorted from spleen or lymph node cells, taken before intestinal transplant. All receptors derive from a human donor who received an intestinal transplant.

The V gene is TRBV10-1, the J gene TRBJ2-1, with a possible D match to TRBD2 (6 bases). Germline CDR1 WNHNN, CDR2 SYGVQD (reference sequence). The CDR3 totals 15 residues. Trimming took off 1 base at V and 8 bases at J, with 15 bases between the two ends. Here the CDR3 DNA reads TGCGCCAGCAGTGAGTATGTGAGCGGGCTGGATGAGCAGTTCTTC. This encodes CASSEYVSGLDEQFF.

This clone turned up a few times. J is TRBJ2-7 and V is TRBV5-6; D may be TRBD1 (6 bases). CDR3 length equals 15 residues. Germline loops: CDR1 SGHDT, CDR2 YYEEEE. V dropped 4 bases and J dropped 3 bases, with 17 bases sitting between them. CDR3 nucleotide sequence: TGTGCCAGCAGCCAAAACCGGGACAATCGCTACGAGCAGTACTTC. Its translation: CASSQNRDNRYEQYF.

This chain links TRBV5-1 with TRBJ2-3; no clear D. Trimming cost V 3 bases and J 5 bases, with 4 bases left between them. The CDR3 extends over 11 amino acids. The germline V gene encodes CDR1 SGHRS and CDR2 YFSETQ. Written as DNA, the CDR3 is TGCGCCAGCAGCTCCAAAGATACGCAGTATTTT. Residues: CASSSKDTQYF.

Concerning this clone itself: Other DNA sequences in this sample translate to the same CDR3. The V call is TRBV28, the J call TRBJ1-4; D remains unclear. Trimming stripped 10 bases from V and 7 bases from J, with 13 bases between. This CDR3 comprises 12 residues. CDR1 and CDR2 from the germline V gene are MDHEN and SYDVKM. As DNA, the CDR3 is TGTGCCACCTCGGCGGCAGCTGAAAAACTGTTTTTT. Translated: CATSAAAEKLFF. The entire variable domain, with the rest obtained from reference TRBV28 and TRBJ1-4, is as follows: DVKVTQSSRYLVKRTGEKVFLECVQDMDHENMFWYRQDPGLGLRLIYFSYDVKMKEKGDIPEGYSVSREKKERFSLILESASTNQTSMYLCATSAAAEKLFFGSGTQLSVL.

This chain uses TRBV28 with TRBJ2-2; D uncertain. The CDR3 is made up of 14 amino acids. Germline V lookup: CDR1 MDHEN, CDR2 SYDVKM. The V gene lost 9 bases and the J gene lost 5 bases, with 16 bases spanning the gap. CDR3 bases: TGTGCCAGTCGACAAGCCGGTGAGACCGGGGAGCTGTTTTTT. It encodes CASRQAGETGELFF.

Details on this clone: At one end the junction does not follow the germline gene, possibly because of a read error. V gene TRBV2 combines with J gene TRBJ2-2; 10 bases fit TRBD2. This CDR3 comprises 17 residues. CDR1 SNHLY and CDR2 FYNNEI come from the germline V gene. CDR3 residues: CASSAASGGTGAGEPFF. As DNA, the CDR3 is TGTGCCAGCAGTGCGGCTAGCGGGGGTACCGGGGCCGGGGAGCCGTTTTTT. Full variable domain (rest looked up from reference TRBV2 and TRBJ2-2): EPEVTQTPSHQVTQMGQEVILRCVPISNHLYFYWYRQILGQKVEFLVSFYNNEISEKSEIFDDQFSVERPDGSNFTLKIRSTKLEDSAMYFCASSAASGGTGAGEPFFGEGSRLTVL.

CDR3 DNA sequence: TGTGCCAGCAGCTCAGGACAGGTTCGGGATAACACTGAAGCTTTCTTT. As protein: CASSSGQVRDNTEAFF. The V gene is TRBV7-9, the J gene TRBJ1-1, with 7 bases fitting TRBD1. Germline V lookup: CDR1 SEHNR, CDR2 FQNEAQ (reference sequence). Trimming took 4 bases from V and 2 from J; bases not matched to a gene: 10. The CDR3 runs 16 residues.

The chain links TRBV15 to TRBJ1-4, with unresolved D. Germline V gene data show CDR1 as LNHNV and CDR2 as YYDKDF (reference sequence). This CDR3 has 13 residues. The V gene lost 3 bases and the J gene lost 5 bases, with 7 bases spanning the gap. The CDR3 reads CATSSRENEKLFF. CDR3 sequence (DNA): TGTGCCACCAGCAGCCGGGAGAATGAAAAACTGTTTTTT.

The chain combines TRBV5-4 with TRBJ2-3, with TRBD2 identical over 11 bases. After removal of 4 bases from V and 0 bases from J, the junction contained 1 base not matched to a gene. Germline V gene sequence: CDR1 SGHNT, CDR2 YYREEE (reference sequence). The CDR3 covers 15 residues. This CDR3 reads CASSGTSGSTDTQYF. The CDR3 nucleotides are TGTGCCAGCAGCGGGACTAGCGGTAGCACAGATACGCAGTATTTT.